Sequencing of this T cell receptor (beta chain) was carried out in a study of shared clonotypes between healthy human individuals. The study, taken as a whole, reports: Generation probabilities were higher for clonotypes shared across all four sorted-subset donors than for unshared ones. Among several donors, approximately 5% of naive CD4 clonotypes were found in common.

The authors distributed each subset's genomic DNA evenly over several immunoSEQ plates. TCRdb's table, derived via immunoSEQ multiplex PCR, lists solely in-frame clones and lacks some. The repertoire holds some 2 million clones, over 85% seen once, with roughly 0.13% in the top ten. Each sample came from a Caucasian adult donor living in Nashville, Tennessee. In regard to this clone: Its cognate antigen is unknown.

Sequencing input: naive CD4+ T cells sorted from blood. Subset given: CD45RA+ positively selected. The clonotype was recovered from a man between 18 and 29 years old in good health.

Written as DNA, the CDR3 is TGTGCCAGCAGCGTAGAGGACAGGACCTACTATGGCTACACCTTC. It encodes CASSVEDRTYYGYTF. This chain uses TRBV9 with TRBJ1-2; 7 bases are a match to TRBD1. Per the germline V gene, CDR1 is SGDLS and CDR2 is YYNGEE. The ends lost 0 bases at V and 3 bases at J; junction bases unmatched: 5. The CDR3 covers 15 residues. The complete variable domain, with remaining parts taken from reference TRBV9 and TRBJ1-2, reads DSGVTQTPKHLITATGQRVTLRCSPRSGDLSVYWYQQSLDQGLQFLIQYYNGEERAKGNILERFSAQQFPDLHSELNLSSLELGDSALYFCASSVEDRTYYGYTFGSGTRLTVV.